Following are 25 T cell receptor beta chains from one sample sequenced in a study of regulatory T cells in long-lasting Graves disease. Construction of the TCR beta libraries employed iRepertoire HTBI primers in conjunction with Arm-PCR of CDR3 regions. In TCRdb, the multiplex PCR reads were re-called with MiXCR into one record per CDR3 protein. The sample carries over 350,000 distinct CDR3 sequences, less than 15% recorded once. Time point defined: newly diagnosed GD, antithyroid drugs for less than 3 months. Preparation of the TCR library used RNA extracted from PBMCs. This sample also belongs to another study, concerning T cells in Graves' hyperthyroidism and ophthalmopathy.

The source was peripheral blood mononuclear cells (PBMCs), collected at new diagnosis, from a patient treated with antithyroid drugs. All receptors come from a woman between 50 and 59 years old with Graves disease.

This clonotype was found a few times. The chain combines TRBV5-1 with TRBJ1-1, with 7 bases lining up with TRBD1. The V gene's germline CDR1 is SGHRS and CDR2 YFSETQ. The CDR3 runs 16 residues. V was pared by 4 bases and J by 1 base, with 10 bases of the junction left unmatched. Here the CDR3 DNA reads TGCGCCAGCAGCCCCAACCCGACAGGGACGAACACTGAAGCTTTCTTT. It encodes CASSPNPTGTNTEAFF.

There are a few counts of this clonotype. The chain carries TRBV5-5 and TRBJ2-2; perhaps TRBD2 as D (5 bases). CDR3 length: 15 residues. The germline V and J ends were trimmed by 4 bases and 1 base, with 11 bases remaining between them. The germline gives CDR1 SGHKS, CDR2 YYEKEE (reference sequence). The CDR3 sequence: CASSVGGRNTGELFF. In DNA, the CDR3 is TGTGCCAGCAGCGTAGGAGGCAGGAACACCGGGGAGCTGTTTTTT.

Turning to this clonotype: This could be a read error, since a much larger clone is one nucleotide away. V and J are TRBV13 and TRBJ2-4, with a weak D call TRBD1 (5 bases). Trimming took off 4 bases at V and 13 bases at J, with 23 bases between the two ends. CDR1 is PRHDT, CDR2 FYEKMQ, per germline (reference sequence). There are 15 residues in the CDR3. The CDR3: CASSSRTTSQEAQYF. CDR3 DNA sequence: TGTGCCAGCAGCTCCAGGACAACCTCCCAAGAGGCCCAGTACTTC.

This clonotype was counted ten times or more. The genes are TRBV5-1 and TRBJ2-3; D gene ambiguous. The V gene's germline CDR1 is SGHRS and CDR2 YFSETQ. CDR3 length: 12 amino acids. V lost 0 bases, J lost 5 bases, and 4 bases lay in between. Written as DNA, the CDR3 is TGCGCCAGCAGCTTGGTCAGAGATACGCAGTATTTT. This codes for CASSLVRDTQYF.

The table lists this clonotype with many counts. The gene calls are TRBV3-1 and TRBJ2-1, with D uncertain. Per the germline V gene, CDR1 is LGHDT and CDR2 is YNNKEL (reference sequence). V lost 2 bases, J lost 4 bases, and 3 bases lay in between. The CDR3 is 12 amino acids. CDR3 protein: CASSQNYNEQFF. CDR3 nucleotide sequence: TGTGCCAGCAGCCAAAATTACAATGAGCAGTTCTTC.

This clonotype appeared many times. The rearrangement uses TRBV5-1 and TRBJ2-1; possible D gene TRBD2, 6 bases. The V end was cut by 0 bases, the J end by 7 bases, with 17 bases between. The CDR3 totals 16 residues. Germline CDR1 SGHRS, CDR2 YFSETQ. The chain's CDR3 is CASSLGGEVGGNEQFF. The CDR3 region has the DNA TGCGCCAGCAGCTTGGGTGGTGAGGTTGGGGGGAATGAGCAGTTCTTC.

This clonotype was recorded many times. The CDR3 DNA sequence: TGTGCCAGCAGCTCTAAGACCCGAACTAGCGGGACCTCCTACGAGCAGTACTTC. It translates to CASSSKTRTSGTSYEQYF. The rearrangement uses TRBV7-2 and TRBJ2-7; 10 bases align to TRBD2. Losses at the gene ends were 4 bases for V and 0 bases for J; bases not matched to a gene: 12. CDR1 SGHTA and CDR2 FQGNSA come from the germline V gene. This CDR3 is built from 18 residues. Looking up the rest from reference TRBV7-2 and TRBJ2-7 gives the full variable domain: GAGVSQSPSNKVTEKGKDVELRCDPISGHTALYWYRQSLGQGLEFLIYFQGNSAPDKSGLPSDRFSAERTGGSVSTLTIQRTQQEDSAVYLCASSSKTRTSGTSYEQYFGPGTRLTVT.

This clonotype was detected many times. This chain joins TRBV2 and TRBJ1-5; 9 bases are shared with TRBD1. The CDR3 has 17 residues. Germline values: CDR1 SNHLY, CDR2 FYNNEI. The V gene end was trimmed by 4 bases and the J gene end by 2 bases; junction bases not matched to a gene: 9. This CDR3 is CASSALYGQGRNQPQHF. In DNA form, the CDR3 reads TGTGCCAGCAGTGCGCTATACGGACAGGGGCGCAATCAGCCCCAGCATTTT.

This clonotype was recorded at least ten times. The V and J genes are TRBV2 and TRBJ1-5; a possible D gene is TRBD1 (5 bases). This CDR3 has 15 amino acids. Germline values: CDR1 SNHLY, CDR2 FYNNEI. V was pared by 3 bases and J by 3 bases, with 12 bases between. CDR3 loop: CASSDWGNANQPQHF. CDR3 DNA: TGTGCCAGCAGTGATTGGGGGAACGCCAATCAGCCCCAGCATTTT.

The chain has TRBV20-1 and TRBJ1-2; D is undetermined. This CDR3 has 13 residues. V was shortened by 1 base and J by 4 bases, with 10 bases between the two germline ends. Germline loops: CDR1 DFQATT, CDR2 SNEGSKA (reference sequence). The CDR3 DNA is TGCAGTGCTAGAGTTCAGAACCCCTATGGCTACACCTTC. It specifies CSARVQNPYGYTF.

This clonotype was observed many times. This chain links TRBV3-1 with TRBJ2-3, with 7 nucleotides matching TRBD2. The CDR3 is made up of 16 amino acids. CDR1 and CDR2 from the germline V gene are LGHDT and YNNKEL (reference sequence). The trim removed 3 bases at V and 0 bases at J, leaving 6 bases unmatched. CDR3 sequence (DNA): TGTGCCAGCAGCCAGACACTAGCGCTAAGCACAGATACGCAGTATTTT. Its translation: CASSQTLALSTDTQYF.

This clonotype occurred many times. The chain uses TRBV12-3 or TRBV12-4 and TRBJ1-2; D gene uncertain. Trimming shortened V by 3 bases and J by 5 bases, and 10 bases separated the two germline ends. The CDR3 length is 13 residues. In DNA form, the CDR3 reads TGTGCCAGCAGTTTCTCCCTTGGGTATGGCTACACCTTC. The encoded protein is CASSFSLGYGYTF.

This clonotype appeared a few times. This sequence may be a read error, since a much larger clone differs from it by one base. V usage is TRBV28 and J usage is TRBJ2-1; 9 bases are a match to TRBD2. CDR1 is MDHEN and CDR2 is SYDVKM in the germline V gene. This CDR3 spans 17 amino acids. CDR3 in amino acids: CASSFPASGDSCNEQFF. In DNA form, the CDR3 reads TGTGCCAGCAGTTTCCCGGCTAGCGGGGACTCCTGCAATGAGCAGTTCTTC.

There are many counts of this clonotype. The chain is built from TRBV24-1 and TRBJ2-5; a possible D gene is TRBD1 (7 bases). Trimming took off 4 bases at V and 5 bases at J, with 19 bases between the two ends. CDR1 and CDR2 (germline): KGHDR, SFDVKD. CDR3 length: 16 amino acids. The CDR3 sequence is CATSDNQGGYGETQYF. CDR3 coding DNA: TGTGCCACCAGTGACAACCAGGGGGGTTATGGCGAGACCCAGTACTTC.

This clonotype has ten or more counts. This rearrangement joins TRBV30 to TRBJ1-2; tentatively, D is TRBD1 (6 bases). Germline CDR1 reads GTSNPN; CDR2 reads SVGIG (reference sequence). The CDR3 runs to 14 residues. V shed 2 bases and J shed 7 bases, with 17 bases lying between them. In DNA, the CDR3 is TGTGCCTGGAGTCGGAGGGGGAGTTATGTTGGCTACACCTTC. Protein product: CAWSRRGSYVGYTF.

The chain has TRBV10-2 and TRBJ2-7; 11 bases fit TRBD2. With 7 bases clipped from V and 0 bases from J, the junction kept 11 bases outside the gene matches. This CDR3 region has 17 residues. The germline gives CDR1 WSHSY, CDR2 SAAADI. CDR3 loop: CASIPGGLAGNSYEQYF. The CDR3 DNA reads as TGCGCCAGCATCCCCGGTGGACTAGCGGGTAACTCCTACGAGCAGTACTTC.

In this sample, this clonotype turned up many times. The rearrangement uses TRBV6-2 or TRBV6-3 and TRBJ2-2, with a weak D call TRBD1 (6 bases). Germline-derived CDR1 and CDR2 are MNHEY and SVGEGT. V was shortened by 2 bases and J by 7 bases, with 11 bases between the two germline ends. This CDR3 has 14 amino acids. The CDR3 sequence: CASSYPGEYGELFF. The DNA of the CDR3 is TGTGCCAGCAGTTACCCAGGGGAGTACGGGGAGCTGTTTTTT.

This clonotype was seen repeatedly, ten times or more. The chain is built from TRBV27 and TRBJ2-3, with TRBD2 identical over 14 bases. The ends lost 0 bases at V and 4 bases at J; junction bases unmatched: 0. Per germline, CDR1 MNHEY and CDR2 SMNVEV (reference sequence). The CDR3 runs 16 residues. As DNA, the CDR3 is TGTGCCAGCAGTTTATCGACTAGCGGGAGGGCAGATACGCAGTATTTT. Translating it yields CASSLSTSGRADTQYF.

Of note for this clonotype: Since a much larger clone is just one base distant, this may be a read error. The gene calls are TRBV5-6 and TRBJ2-1; 10 bases line up with TRBD2. This CDR3 comprises 16 residues. Looked up from germline, CDR1 is SGHDT and CDR2 is YYEEEE. The chain's CDR3 is CASSWGLAKRYNEQCF. As DNA, the CDR3 is TGTGCCAGCAGCTGGGGACTAGCGAAACGCTACAATGAGCAGTGCTTC.

V usage is TRBV5-4 and J usage is TRBJ2-1, with TRBD2 matching over 7 bases. With 3 bases clipped from V and 9 bases from J, the junction kept 12 bases outside the gene matches. Germline-derived CDR1 and CDR2 are SGHNT and YYREEE (reference sequence). CDR3 length equals 15 residues. The CDR3 here is CASSWEGAPSGEQFF. In DNA form, the CDR3 reads TGTGCCAGCAGCTGGGAGGGAGCCCCTTCGGGTGAGCAGTTCTTC.

This clonotype has at least ten counts. This chain links TRBV5-5 with TRBJ2-7; tentative D call: TRBD2 (5 bases). V lost 4 bases to trimming and J lost 3 bases, with 14 bases between them. Per the germline V gene, CDR1 is SGHKS and CDR2 is YYEKEE (reference sequence). This CDR3 is 14 amino acids long. CDR3 sequence reads: CASSPLGEGYEQYF. CDR3 bases: TGTGCCAGCAGCCCCCTTGGTGAGGGCTACGAGCAGTACTTC.

This clonotype came up a few times. The final CDR3 position lacks the conserved phenylalanine or tryptophan, pointing to a likely read error. V is TRBV6-1 and J is TRBJ1-1; D possibly corresponds to TRBD1 (5 bases). CDR3 length equals 11 residues. Germline CDR1 reads MNHNS; CDR2 reads SASEGT. The V gene lost 6 bases and the J gene lost 8 bases, with 10 bases spanning the gap. DNA for the CDR3: TGTGCCAGCAGGGACAACTTGGAAGCTTTCTCT. Its protein is CASRDNLEAFS.

The V and J genes are TRBV20-1 and TRBJ2-2, with 14 bases matching TRBD2. CDR3 length: 17 residues. Germline loops: CDR1 DFQATT, CDR2 SNEGSKA (reference sequence). J was trimmed by 0 bases and V by 1 base; bases with no gene match: 1. CDR3 coding DNA: TGCAGTGCTAGAGGACTAGCGGGAGGGGCGAACACCGGGGAGCTGTTTTTT. Protein: CSARGLAGGANTGELFF.

The table lists this clonotype with many counts. The chain uses TRBV7-8 and TRBJ2-5; D possibly corresponds to TRBD2 (5 bases). Germline V gene sequence: CDR1 SGHVS, CDR2 FQNEAQ. The V and J ends lost 1 base and 5 bases respectively, with 14 bases between them. CDR3 length: 15 amino acids. This CDR3 reads CASSLGRVERETQYF. In nucleotides, the CDR3 is TGTGCCAGCAGCTTAGGGCGGGTTGAGCGGGAGACCCAGTACTTC.

There are many counts of this clonotype. The chain couples TRBV19 to TRBJ2-7; 7 bases match TRBD2. J was trimmed by 2 bases and V by 3 bases; bases with no gene match: 7. CDR3 size: 15 residues. Germline values: CDR1 LNHDA, CDR2 SQIVND (reference sequence). The CDR3 region is CASSIGTSETYEQYF. The CDR3 bases are TGTGCCAGTAGTATTGGCACTAGCGAAACCTACGAGCAGTACTTC. Looking up the rest from reference TRBV19 and TRBJ2-7 gives the full variable domain: DGGITQSPKYLFRKEGQNVTLSCEQNLNHDAMYWYRQDPGQGLRLIYYSQIVNDFQKGDIAEGYSVSREKKESFPLTVTSAQKNPTAFYLCASSIGTSETYEQYFGPGTRLTVT.